This T cell receptor (beta chain) was obtained from a study of cytomegalovirus exposure and HLA in healthy donors. The PCR was carried out with 60 Vbeta primers and 13 Jbeta primers. Profiling relied on immunoSEQ multiplex PCR, and the TCRdb table lists in-frame clones only, not all of them. Its listing shows under 120,000 clones. Germline V gene lookup returns CDR1 SGDLS and CDR2 YYNGEE. With 0 bases clipped from V and 9 bases from J, the junction kept 5 bases outside the gene matches. This CDR3 has 15 amino acids. The genes are TRBV9 and TRBJ1-6; 8 bases fit TRBD1. The sample comprised PBMCs. The TCR sequence derives from a man in his forties or fifties in good health and CMV-seronegative. DNA for the CDR3: TGTGCCAGCAGCGTAGAAGGCAGGGGGCTTTCACCCCTCCACTTT. Translation gives CASSVEGRGLSPLHF.